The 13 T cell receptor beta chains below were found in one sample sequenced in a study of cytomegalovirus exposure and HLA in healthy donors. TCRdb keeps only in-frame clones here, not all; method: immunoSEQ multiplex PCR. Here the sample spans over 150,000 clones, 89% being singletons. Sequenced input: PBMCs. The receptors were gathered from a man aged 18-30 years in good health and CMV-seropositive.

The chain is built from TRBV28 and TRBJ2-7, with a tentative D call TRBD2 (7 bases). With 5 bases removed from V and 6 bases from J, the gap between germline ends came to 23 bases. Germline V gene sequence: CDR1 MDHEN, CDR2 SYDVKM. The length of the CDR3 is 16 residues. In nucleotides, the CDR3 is TGTGCCAGCAGTCCACCGGCGGGGAGGGGGGGCCTCGAGCAGTACTTC. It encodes CASSPPAGRGGLEQYF.

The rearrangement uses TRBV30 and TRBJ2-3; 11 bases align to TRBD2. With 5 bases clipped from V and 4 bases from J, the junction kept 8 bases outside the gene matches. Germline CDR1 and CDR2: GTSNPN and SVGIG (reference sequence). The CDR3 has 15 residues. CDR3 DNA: TGTGCCTGGGCCGTAGCGGGAGGGCCTGCAGATACGCAGTATTTT. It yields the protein CAWAVAGGPADTQYF.

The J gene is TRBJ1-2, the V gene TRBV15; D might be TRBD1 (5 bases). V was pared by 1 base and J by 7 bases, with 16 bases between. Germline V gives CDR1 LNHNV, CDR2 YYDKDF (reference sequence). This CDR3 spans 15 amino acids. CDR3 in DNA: TGTGCCACCAGCAGAGTCTTGCAGGGAAAGGGTGGCTACACCTTC. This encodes CATSRVLQGKGGYTF. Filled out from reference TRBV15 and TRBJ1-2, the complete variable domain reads DAMVIQNPRYQVTQFGKPVTLSCSQTLNHNVMYWYQQKSSQAPKLLFHYYDKDFNNEADTPDNFQSRRPNTSFCFLDIRSPGLGDTAMYLCATSRVLQGKGGYTFGSGTRLTVV.

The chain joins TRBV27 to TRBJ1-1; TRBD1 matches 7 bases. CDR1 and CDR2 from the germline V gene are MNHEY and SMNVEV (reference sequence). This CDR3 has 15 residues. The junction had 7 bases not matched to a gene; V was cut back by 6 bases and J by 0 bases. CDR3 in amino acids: CASSLLGQLNTEAFF. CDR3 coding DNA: TGTGCCAGCAGCTTGTTGGGACAGTTGAACACTGAAGCTTTCTTT.

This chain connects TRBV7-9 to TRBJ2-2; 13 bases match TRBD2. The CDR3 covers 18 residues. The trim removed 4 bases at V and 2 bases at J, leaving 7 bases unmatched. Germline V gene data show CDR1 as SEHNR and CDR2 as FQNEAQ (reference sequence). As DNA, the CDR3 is TGTGCCAGCAGCTCGGTTACTAGCGGGAGGGTTAACACCGGGGAGCTGTTTTTT. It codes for CASSSVTSGRVNTGELFF.

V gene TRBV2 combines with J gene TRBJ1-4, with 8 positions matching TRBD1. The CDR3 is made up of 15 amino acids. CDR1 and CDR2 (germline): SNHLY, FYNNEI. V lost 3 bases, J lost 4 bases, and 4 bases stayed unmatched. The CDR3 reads CASSDRTGYNEKLFF. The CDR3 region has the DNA TGTGCCAGCAGTGACAGGACAGGGTATAATGAAAAACTGTTTTTT.

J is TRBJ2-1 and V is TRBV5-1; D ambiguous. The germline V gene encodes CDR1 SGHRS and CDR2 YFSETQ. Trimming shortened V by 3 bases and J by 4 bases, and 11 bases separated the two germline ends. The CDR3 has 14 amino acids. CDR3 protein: CASSSGTFYNEQFF. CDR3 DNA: TGCGCCAGCAGCTCCGGTACCTTTTACAATGAGCAGTTCTTC.

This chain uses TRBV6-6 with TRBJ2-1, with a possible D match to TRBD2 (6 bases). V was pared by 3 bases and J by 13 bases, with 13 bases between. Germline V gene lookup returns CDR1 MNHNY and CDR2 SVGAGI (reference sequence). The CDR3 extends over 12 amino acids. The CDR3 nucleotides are TGTGCCAGCAGTTATGTAGGGGACTCTCAGTTCTTC. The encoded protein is CASSYVGDSQFF.

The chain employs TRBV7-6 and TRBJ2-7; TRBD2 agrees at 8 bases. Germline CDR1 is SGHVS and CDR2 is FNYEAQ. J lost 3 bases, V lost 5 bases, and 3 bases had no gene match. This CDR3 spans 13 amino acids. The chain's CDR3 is CASSIGTSYEQYF. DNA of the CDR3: TGTGCCAGCAGCATTGGGACTAGCTACGAGCAGTACTTC.

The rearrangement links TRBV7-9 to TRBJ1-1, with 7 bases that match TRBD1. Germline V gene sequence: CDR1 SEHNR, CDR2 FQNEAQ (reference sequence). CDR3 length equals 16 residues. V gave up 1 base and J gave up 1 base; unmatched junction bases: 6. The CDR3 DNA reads TGTGCCAGCAGCTTAGGACAGGGCTGGGCGAACACTGAAGCTTTCTTT. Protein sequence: CASSLGQGWANTEAFF.

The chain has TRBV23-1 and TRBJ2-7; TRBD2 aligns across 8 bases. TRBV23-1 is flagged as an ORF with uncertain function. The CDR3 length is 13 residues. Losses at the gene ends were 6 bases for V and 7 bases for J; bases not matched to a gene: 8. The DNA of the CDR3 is TGCGCCAGCAGACAAAGCGGGAGAGGAGAGCAGTACTTC. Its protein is CASRQSGRGEQYF.

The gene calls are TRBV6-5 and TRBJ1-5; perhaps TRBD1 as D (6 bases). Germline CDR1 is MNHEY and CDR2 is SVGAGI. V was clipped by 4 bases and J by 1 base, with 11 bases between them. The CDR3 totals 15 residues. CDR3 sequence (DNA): TGTGCCAGCAGTTCGAGGGGGGGGAGCAATCAGCCCCAGCATTTT. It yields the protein CASSSRGGSNQPQHF.

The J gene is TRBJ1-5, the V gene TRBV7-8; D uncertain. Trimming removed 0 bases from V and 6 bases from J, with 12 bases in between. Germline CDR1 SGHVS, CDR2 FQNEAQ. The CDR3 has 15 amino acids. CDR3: CASSLAGRDSQPQHF. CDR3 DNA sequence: TGTGCCAGCAGCTTAGCCGGGAGGGATAGTCAGCCCCAGCATTTT.